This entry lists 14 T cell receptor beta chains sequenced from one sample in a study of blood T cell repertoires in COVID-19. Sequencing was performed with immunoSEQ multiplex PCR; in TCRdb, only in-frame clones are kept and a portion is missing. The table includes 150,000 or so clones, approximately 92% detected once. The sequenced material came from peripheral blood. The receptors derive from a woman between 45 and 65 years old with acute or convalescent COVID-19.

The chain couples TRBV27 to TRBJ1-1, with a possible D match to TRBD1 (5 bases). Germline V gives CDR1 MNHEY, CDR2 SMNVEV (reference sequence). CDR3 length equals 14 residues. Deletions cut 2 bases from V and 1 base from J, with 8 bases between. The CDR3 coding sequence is TGTGCCAGCAGTTTAGCGGGGACGAACACTGAAGCTTTCTTT. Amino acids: CASSLAGTNTEAFF.

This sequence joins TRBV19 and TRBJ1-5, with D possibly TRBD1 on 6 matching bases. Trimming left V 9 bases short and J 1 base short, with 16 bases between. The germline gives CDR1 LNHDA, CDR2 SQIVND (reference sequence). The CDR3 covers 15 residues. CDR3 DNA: TGTGCCAGCACGGGGGGCTACAGAAGCAATCAGCCCCAGCATTTT. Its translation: CASTGGYRSNQPQHF.

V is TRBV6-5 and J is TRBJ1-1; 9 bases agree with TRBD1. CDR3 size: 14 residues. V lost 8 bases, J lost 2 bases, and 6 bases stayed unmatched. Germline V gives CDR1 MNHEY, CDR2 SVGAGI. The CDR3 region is CASLRDRANTEAFF. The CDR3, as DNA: TGTGCCAGCTTGCGGGACAGGGCTAACACTGAAGCTTTCTTT.

CDR3 in amino acids: CASSQDQGLGTEAFF. For the CDR3, the DNA is TGCGCCAGCAGCCAAGATCAGGGGCTAGGCACTGAAGCTTTCTTT. This rearrangement joins TRBV4-1 to TRBJ1-1; D is perhaps TRBD1 (6 bases). The V end lost 0 bases, the J end lost 4 bases, and 12 bases lay between the germline ends. Germline loops: CDR1 MGHRA, CDR2 YSYEKL. The CDR3 runs 15 residues.

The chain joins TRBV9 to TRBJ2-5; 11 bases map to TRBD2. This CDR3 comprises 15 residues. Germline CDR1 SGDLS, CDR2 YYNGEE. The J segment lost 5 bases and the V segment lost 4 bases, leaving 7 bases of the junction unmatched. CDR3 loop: CASSIAGGPVETQYF. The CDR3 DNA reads TGTGCCAGCAGCATAGCGGGGGGGCCCGTTGAGACCCAGTACTTC.

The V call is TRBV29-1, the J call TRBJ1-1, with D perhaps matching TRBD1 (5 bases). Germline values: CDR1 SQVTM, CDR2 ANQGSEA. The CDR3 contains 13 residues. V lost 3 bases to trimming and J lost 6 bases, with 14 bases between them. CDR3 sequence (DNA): TGCAGCGTTGATATGGGGACTTATCCTGAAGCTTTCTTT. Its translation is CSVDMGTYPEAFF.

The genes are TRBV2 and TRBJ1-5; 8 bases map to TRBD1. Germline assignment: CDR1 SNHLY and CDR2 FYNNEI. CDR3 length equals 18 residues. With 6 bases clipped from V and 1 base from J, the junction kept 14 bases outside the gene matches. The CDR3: CASRSRTGGSGSNQPQHF. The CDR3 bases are TGTGCCAGCAGGTCCCGAACAGGGGGAAGTGGGAGCAATCAGCCCCAGCATTTT.

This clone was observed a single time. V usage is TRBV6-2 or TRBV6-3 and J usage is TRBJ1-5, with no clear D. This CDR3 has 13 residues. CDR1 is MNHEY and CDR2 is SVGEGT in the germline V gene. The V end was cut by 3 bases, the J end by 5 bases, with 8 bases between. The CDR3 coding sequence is TGTGCCAGCAGTTATTCGGGAGATCAGCCCCAGCATTTT. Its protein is CASSYSGDQPQHF.

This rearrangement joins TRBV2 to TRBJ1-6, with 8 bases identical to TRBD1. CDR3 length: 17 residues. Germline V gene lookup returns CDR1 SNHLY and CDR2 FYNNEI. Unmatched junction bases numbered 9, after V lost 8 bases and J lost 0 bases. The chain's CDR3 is CASEGQAPSSYNSPLHF. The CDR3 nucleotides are TGTGCCAGCGAGGGACAGGCCCCGAGCTCCTATAATTCACCCCTCCACTTT.

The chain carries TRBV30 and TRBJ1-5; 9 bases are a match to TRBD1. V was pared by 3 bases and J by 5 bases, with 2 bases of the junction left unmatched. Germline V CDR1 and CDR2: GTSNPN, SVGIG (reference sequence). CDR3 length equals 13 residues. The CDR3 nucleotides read TGTGCCTGGAGGGGACAGGGTCATCAGCCCCAGCATTTT. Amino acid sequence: CAWRGQGHQPQHF.

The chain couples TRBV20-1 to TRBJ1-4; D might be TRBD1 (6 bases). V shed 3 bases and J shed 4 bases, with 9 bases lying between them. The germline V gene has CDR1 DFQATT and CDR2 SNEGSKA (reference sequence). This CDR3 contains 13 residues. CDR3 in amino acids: CSASWTVNEKLFF. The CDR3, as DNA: TGCAGTGCTAGTTGGACAGTTAATGAAAAACTGTTTTTT.

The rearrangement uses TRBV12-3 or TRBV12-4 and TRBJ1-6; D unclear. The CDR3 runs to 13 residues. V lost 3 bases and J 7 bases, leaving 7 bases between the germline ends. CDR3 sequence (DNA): TGTGCCAGCAGTTTTAATGGCAATTCACCCCTCCACTTT. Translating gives CASSFNGNSPLHF.

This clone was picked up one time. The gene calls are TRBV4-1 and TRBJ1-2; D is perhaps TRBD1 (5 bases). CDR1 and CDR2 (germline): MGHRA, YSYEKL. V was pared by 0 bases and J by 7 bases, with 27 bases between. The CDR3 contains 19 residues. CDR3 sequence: CASSQDVPGYAVGVVGYTF. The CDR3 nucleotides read TGCGCCAGCAGCCAAGACGTCCCAGGGTACGCGGTAGGGGTAGTTGGCTACACCTTC.

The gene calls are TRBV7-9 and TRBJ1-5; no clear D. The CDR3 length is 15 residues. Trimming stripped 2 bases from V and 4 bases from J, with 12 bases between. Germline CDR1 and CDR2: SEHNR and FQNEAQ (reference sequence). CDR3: CASSLMSSGNQPQHF. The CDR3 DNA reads TGTGCCAGCAGCTTAATGTCCTCGGGAAATCAGCCCCAGCATTTT. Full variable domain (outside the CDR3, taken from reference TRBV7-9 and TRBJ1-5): DTGVSQNPRHKITKRGQNVTFRCDPISEHNRLYWYRQTLGQGPEFLTYFQNEAQLEKSRLLSDRFSAERPKGSFSTLEIQRTEQGDSAMYLCASSLMSSGNQPQHFGDGTRLSIL.